The present T cell receptor (beta chain) was sequenced within a study of blood T cell repertoires in COVID-19. V was clipped by 4 bases and J by 8 bases, with 14 bases between them. CDR1 is SNHLY, CDR2 FYNNEI, per germline. This CDR3 contains 13 residues. Cohort assignment relied on participant-reported clinical history. As handled by the study authors: How many nucleated cells were present was estimated from reference gene primer amplification. Method: immunoSEQ multiplex PCR; TCRdb's copy keeps in-frame clones and lacks some. D and trimming come from the DNA, and the V and J calls and clone size come from that table. Of approximately 260,000 clones in the sample, about 89% are singletons; the top ten hold approximately 2%.

The receptor was derived from a woman between 18 and 30 years old who had recovered from COVID-19. The chain carries TRBV2 and TRBJ1-1; D is ambiguous. The material sequenced was PBMCs or T cells enriched from blood (not recorded which). The CDR3 region has the DNA TGTGCCAGCAGTGGCATGAGGGCCCGAGAAGCTTTCTTT. Amino acids: CASSGMRAREAFF.